This entry lists 8 T cell receptor beta chains sequenced from one sample in a study of cytotoxic CD8 clonotypes in ibrutinib-treated CLL. Assay used: immunoSEQ multiplex PCR; TCRdb lists only in-frame clones, some missing. The repertoire holds some 290,000 clones, with roughly 79% as singletons. The source was PBMCs, collected before ibrutinib treatment. The source is a human donor with chronic lymphocytic leukemia.

This sequence joins TRBV27 and TRBJ2-5; D is uncertain. The V gene lost 9 bases and the J gene lost 2 bases, with 10 bases spanning the gap. This CDR3 comprises 12 residues. Germline loops: CDR1 MNHEY, CDR2 SMNVEV (reference sequence). The chain's CDR3 is CARSRQQETQYF. As DNA, the CDR3 is TGTGCCAGATCAAGACAACAAGAGACCCAGTACTTC.

The chain combines TRBV28 with TRBJ2-7; 10 bases line up with TRBD2. J was trimmed by 1 base and V by 3 bases; bases with no gene match: 6. Germline assignment: CDR1 MDHEN and CDR2 SYDVKM. CDR3 size: 16 residues. CDR3 sequence reads: CASSFEAGGPSYEQYF. In DNA, the CDR3 is TGTGCCAGCAGTTTCGAAGCGGGAGGGCCATCCTACGAGCAGTACTTC.

The chain has TRBV11-1 and TRBJ2-5; D is tentatively TRBD1 or TRBD2 (6 bases each). The length of the CDR3 is 14 residues. Trimming took 1 base from V and 10 from J, leaving 16 bases between them. CDR1 and CDR2 from the germline V gene are SGHAT and FQDESV (reference sequence). Here the CDR3 DNA reads TGTGCCAGCAGCTTAGTTCGGGGGCCCGAAGGCCAGTACTTC. This translates into CASSLVRGPEGQYF. Variable domain in full (rest from reference TRBV11-1 and TRBJ2-5): EAEVAQSPRYKITEKSQAVAFWCDPISGHATLYWYRQILGQGPELLVQFQDESVVDDSQLPKDRFSAERLKGVDSTLKIQPAELGDSAMYLCASSLVRGPEGQYFGPGTRLLVL.

J is TRBJ2-1 and V is TRBV7-8, with D perhaps TRBD2 (5 bases). Trimming removed 1 base at V and 2 bases at J, with 15 bases between. Germline V gene data show CDR1 as SGHVS and CDR2 as FQNEAQ. CDR3 size: 17 residues. CDR3 sequence (DNA): TGTGCCAGCAGCTTAGTGGCTAGCTTCTACGCCTACAATGAGCAGTTCTTC. Its protein is CASSLVASFYAYNEQFF.

The chain joins TRBV6-6 to TRBJ1-5, with a possible D match to TRBD1 (5 bases). V lost 5 bases to trimming and J lost 9 bases, with 20 bases between them. Germline loops: CDR1 MNHNY, CDR2 SVGAGI (reference sequence). The CDR3 runs to 15 residues. CDR3 coding DNA: TGTGCCAGCAGTCCGGGCCTCCTCGGGGCTCGGCCCCAGCATTTT. Residues: CASSPGLLGARPQHF.

CDR3 region: CASSDSGTRMNTEAFF. CDR3 coding DNA: TGTGCCAGCAGTGACTCTGGGACACGGATGAACACTGAAGCTTTCTTT. The chain combines TRBV6-4 with TRBJ1-1; TRBD1 might be the D (6 bases). Trimming took 0 bases from V and 0 from J, leaving 11 bases between them. Germline V gives CDR1 MRHNA, CDR2 SNTAGT. The CDR3 consists of 16 residues.

This chain joins TRBV9 and TRBJ2-2, with 8 bases matching TRBD1. Germline V gene sequence: CDR1 SGDLS, CDR2 YYNGEE. This CDR3 contains 17 residues. V lost 0 bases and J lost 5; bases outside the gene matches: 9. CDR3 nucleotide sequence: TGTGCCAGCAGCGTAGAAGGGGCAGGGGGCTGGACCGGGGAGCTGTTTTTT. Its translation: CASSVEGAGGWTGELFF.

The gene calls are TRBV15 and TRBJ1-2; no clear D. The CDR3 is 12 residues long. Germline values: CDR1 LNHNV, CDR2 YYDKDF (reference sequence). With 11 bases removed from V and 4 bases from J, the gap between germline ends came to 14 bases. The CDR3 DNA follows: TGTGCCTTCTTCAGTCCGGGCTATGGCTACACCTTC. Amino acid sequence: CAFFSPGYGYTF.